The entry below describes one TCR beta chain. Germline-derived CDR1 and CDR2 are MNHNY and SVGAGI (reference sequence). Trimming removed 6 bases from V and 2 bases from J; junction bases left unmatched: 9. The CDR3 extends over 15 amino acids. A multiplex PCR was run with 60 Vbeta primers and 13 Jbeta primers. Here immunoSEQ multiplex PCR was the method, and the copy in TCRdb shows in-frame clones only, minus some. The data contain 95,000 to 110,000 clones, roughly 80% of them singletons. The data are from a study of cytomegalovirus exposure and HLA in healthy donors. Study at large: Earlier findings included some 120 million unique TCR beta sequences obtained from around 180 million T cells.

This chain links TRBV6-6 with TRBJ1-1; 7 nucleotides agree with TRBD1. This receptor was obtained from a man between 45 and 60 years old in good health and CMV-seropositive. What was sequenced was PBMCs. The CDR3: CASRSRQGHNTEAFF. Written as DNA, the CDR3 is TGTGCCAGCAGGTCCAGACAGGGCCATAACACTGAAGCTTTCTTT.